The T cell receptor (beta chain) under discussion was sequenced for a study of T-cell memory formation after mild COVID-19. Broader study findings: Contracting clones localized mainly to CM and EM when CD4+ and mainly to EMRA when CD8+.

In regard to this clonotype: The antigen is unknown.

Trimming left V 4 bases short and J 1 base short, with 15 bases between. Per germline, CDR1 SGHRS and CDR2 YFSETQ. The CDR3 consists of 15 residues. TCRdb processed the 5' RACE reads anew with MiXCR; each CDR3 protein has one entry. Counted here are around 200,000 distinct CDR3 sequences, under 30% occurring once; the ten biggest clones make up roughly an eighth. J is TRBJ2-7 and V is TRBV5-1, with D tentatively TRBD1 (6 bases). This TCR derives from an adult woman who had mild COVID-19 (a few samples of this study predate the infection). Cell type and time point are not known. The sequenced sample consisted of PBMCs or a T cell subset sorted from them (not recorded which). CDR3 sequence reads: CASSPAGTRSYEQYF. DNA of the CDR3: TGCGCCAGCAGCCCAGCCGGGACAAGGTCCTACGAGCAGTACTTC.